These T cell receptor beta chains were read from a single sample in a study of T-cell memory formation after mild COVID-19. MiXCR was run by TCRdb on the 5' RACE reads, yielding one entry per CDR3 protein. The table shows about 120,000 distinct CDR3 sequences, with roughly 15% occurring only once. Sequenced sample: PBMCs or a T cell subset sorted from them (not recorded which). The source of these receptors is an adult woman who had mild COVID-19 (a few samples of this study predate the infection). Cell type and time point are not known. CDR3s include the opening cysteine and the closing phenylalanine or tryptophan. Fields, in order: clone size, J gene, V gene, D gene, CDR3 length, CDR3 DNA, CDR3 protein. A D gene is named only where the DNA matches it firmly. Not all rows give a size; the values are once, few, many and, for expanded clones, a class.

NA	TRBJ2-6	TRBV6-5	TRBD1	16	TGTGCCAGCAGCCGCCCGACAGGGGATGGGGCCAACGTCCTGACTTTC	CASSRPTGDGANVLTF
few	TRBJ1-3	TRBV7-9	NA	14	TGTGCCAGCAGCTTAACCGGGACATGGAACACCATATATTTT	CASSLTGTWNTIYF
few	TRBJ2-1	TRBV29-1	TRBD2	14	TGCAGCGTCGAACTAGCGGATACTTACAATGAGCAGTTCTTC	CSVELADTYNEQFF
NA	TRBJ2-1	TRBV7-8	TRBD1	18	TGTGCCAGCAGCCAACAGATGAAAACAGGGGGCCGAGACAATGAGCAGTTCTTC	CASSQQMKTGGRDNEQFF
NA	TRBJ2-7	TRBV29-1	TRBD1	18	TGCAGCGCCGTAGGGGGACAGGGCCTTCCTAGCGGAGGTTACGAGCAGTACTTC	CSAVGGQGLPSGGYEQYF
few	TRBJ2-5	TRBV29-1	NA	12	TGCAGCGTTGAAGCAGGGCGAGAGACCCAGTACTTC	CSVEAGRETQYF
few	TRBJ2-1	TRBV6-5	NA	14	TGTGCCAGCAGTCCCCCGGAGGGCTACAATGAGCAGTTCTTC	CASSPPEGYNEQFF
NA	TRBJ2-7	TRBV14	NA	15	TGTGCCAGCAGCCAAGGGAGAGGGTCTGCCTACGAGCAGTACTTC	CASSQGRGSAYEQYF
few	TRBJ2-3	TRBV20-1	NA	14	TGCAGTGCGCGACTAGACACTAGCACAGATACGCAGTATTTT	CSARLDTSTDTQYF
NA	TRBJ2-7	TRBV6-6	TRBD1	14	TGTGCCAGCAGTGGACAGGGGTTGGCCTACGAGCAGTACTTC	CASSGQGLAYEQYF
NA	TRBJ2-7	TRBV6-2/TRBV6-3	TRBD1	15	TGTGCCAGCAGGACCCCCGGGACAGGGTCCTACGAGCAGTACTTC	CASRTPGTGSYEQYF
NA	TRBJ2-2	TRBV14	NA	17	TGTGCCAGCAGCCGAGTTATGAAGGACACGAACACCGGGGAGCTGTTTTTT	CASSRVMKDTNTGELFF
few	TRBJ2-2	TRBV7-6	NA	16	TGTGCCAGCAGCCCGAGAGGAAGCGCGAACACCGGGGAGCTGTTTTTT	CASSPRGSANTGELFF
NA	TRBJ2-7	TRBV11-1	TRBD1	15	TGTGCCAGCAGCTCCCGGGACAGGGGGCCGTACGAGCAGTACTTC	CASSSRDRGPYEQYF
NA	TRBJ2-1	TRBV12-3/TRBV12-4	NA	17	TGTGCCAGCACCCTGAGGGGGTCCATTAGCTCCTACAATGAGCAGTTCTTC	CASTLRGSISSYNEQFF
NA	TRBJ1-1	TRBV12-3/TRBV12-4	NA	15	TGTGCCATCACGGGGGGGCGGATCAAGAACACTGAAGCTTTCTTT	CAITGGRIKNTEAFF
NA	TRBJ2-7	TRBV15	TRBD1	15	TGTGCCACCAGCTGGCCACAGGGGGGAATCTACGAGCAGTACTTC	CATSWPQGGIYEQYF
few	TRBJ2-2	TRBV5-6	NA	13	TGTGCCAGCAGCGAAAGCGCCACCGGGGAGCTGTTTTTT	CASSESATGELFF